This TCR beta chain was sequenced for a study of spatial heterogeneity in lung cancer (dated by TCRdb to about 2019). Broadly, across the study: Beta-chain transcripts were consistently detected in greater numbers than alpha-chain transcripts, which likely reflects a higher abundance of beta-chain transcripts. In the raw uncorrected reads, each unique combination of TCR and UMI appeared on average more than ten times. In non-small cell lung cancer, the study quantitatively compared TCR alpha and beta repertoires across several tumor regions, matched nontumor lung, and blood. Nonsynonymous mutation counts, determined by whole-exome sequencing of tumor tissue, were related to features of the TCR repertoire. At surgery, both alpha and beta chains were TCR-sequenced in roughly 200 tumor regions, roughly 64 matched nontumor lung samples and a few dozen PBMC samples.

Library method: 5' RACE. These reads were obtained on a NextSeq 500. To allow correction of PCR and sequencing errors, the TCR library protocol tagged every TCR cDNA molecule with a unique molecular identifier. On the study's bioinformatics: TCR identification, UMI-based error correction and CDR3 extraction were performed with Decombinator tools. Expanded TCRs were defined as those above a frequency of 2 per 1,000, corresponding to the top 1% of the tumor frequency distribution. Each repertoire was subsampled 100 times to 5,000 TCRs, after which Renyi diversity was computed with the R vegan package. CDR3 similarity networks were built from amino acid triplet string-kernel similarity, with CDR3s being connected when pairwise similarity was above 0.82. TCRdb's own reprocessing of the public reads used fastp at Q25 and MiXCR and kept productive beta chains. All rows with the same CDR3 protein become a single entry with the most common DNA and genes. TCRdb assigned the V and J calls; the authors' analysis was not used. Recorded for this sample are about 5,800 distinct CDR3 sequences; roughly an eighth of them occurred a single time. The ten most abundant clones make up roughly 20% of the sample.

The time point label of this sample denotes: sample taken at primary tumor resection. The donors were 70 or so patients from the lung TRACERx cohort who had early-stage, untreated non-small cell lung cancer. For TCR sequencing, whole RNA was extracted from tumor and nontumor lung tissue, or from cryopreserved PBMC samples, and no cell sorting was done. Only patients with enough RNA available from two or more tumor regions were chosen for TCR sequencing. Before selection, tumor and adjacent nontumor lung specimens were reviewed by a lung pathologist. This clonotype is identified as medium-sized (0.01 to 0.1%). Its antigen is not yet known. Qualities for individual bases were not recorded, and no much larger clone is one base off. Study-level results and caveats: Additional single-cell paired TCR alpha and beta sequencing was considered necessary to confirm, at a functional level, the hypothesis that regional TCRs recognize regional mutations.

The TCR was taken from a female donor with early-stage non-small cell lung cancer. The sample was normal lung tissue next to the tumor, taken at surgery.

The sequenced DNA: TGTGCCACCAGTGACCAGGGGTATGGCTACACCTTC. This translates into CATSDQGYGYTF. The chain uses TRBV24-1 and TRBJ1-2; TRBD1 is a possible D gene, resting on 6 matching bases. Including cysteine and phenylalanine, the CDR3 has 12 amino acids. Only the CDR3 DNA stays, 36 bases, in frame from base 1. Looking up the germline V gene yields CDR1 KGHDR and CDR2 SFDVKD. The junction shows trimming of 4 bases on V and 5 bases on J, plus 7 bases between the germline ends.